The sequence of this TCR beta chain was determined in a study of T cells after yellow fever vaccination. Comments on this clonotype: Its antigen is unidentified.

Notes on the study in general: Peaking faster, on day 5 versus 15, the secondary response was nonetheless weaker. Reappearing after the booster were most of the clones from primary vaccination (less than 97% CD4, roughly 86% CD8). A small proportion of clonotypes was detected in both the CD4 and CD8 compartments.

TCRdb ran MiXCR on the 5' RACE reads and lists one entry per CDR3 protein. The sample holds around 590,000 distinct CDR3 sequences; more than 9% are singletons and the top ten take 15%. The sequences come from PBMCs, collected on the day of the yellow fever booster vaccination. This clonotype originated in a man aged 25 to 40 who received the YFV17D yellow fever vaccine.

The DNA of the CDR3 is TGTGCCAGTAGTATTGGCAGGGGCCCCTACGAGCAGTACTTC. It is translated as CASSIGRGPYEQYF. This chain connects TRBV19 to TRBJ2-7; D may be TRBD1 (6 bases). Germline CDR1 is LNHDA and CDR2 is SQIVND (reference sequence). The V and J ends lost 3 bases and 2 bases respectively, with 11 bases between them. CDR3 length: 14 residues.